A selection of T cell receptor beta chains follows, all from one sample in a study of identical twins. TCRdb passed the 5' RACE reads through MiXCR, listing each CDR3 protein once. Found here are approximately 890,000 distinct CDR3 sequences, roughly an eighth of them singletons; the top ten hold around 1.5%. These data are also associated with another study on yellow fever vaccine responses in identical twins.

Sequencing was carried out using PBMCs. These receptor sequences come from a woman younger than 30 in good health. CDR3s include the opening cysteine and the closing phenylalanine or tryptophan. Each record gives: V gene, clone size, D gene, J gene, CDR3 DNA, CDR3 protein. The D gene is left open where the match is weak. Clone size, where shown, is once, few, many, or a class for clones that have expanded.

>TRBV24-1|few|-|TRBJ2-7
TGTGCCACCAGTGATTTCTTTGGGTTCAGCGAGCAGTACTTC
CATSDFFGFSEQYF
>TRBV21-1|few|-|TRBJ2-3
TGTGCCAGCAGCAAAGGCCCGACAGGGGGAAGAGATACGCAGTATTTT
CASSKGPTGGRDTQYF
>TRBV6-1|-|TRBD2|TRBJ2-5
TGTGCCAGCATGGAAATAGCGGGGATCCAAGAGACCCAGTACTTC
CASMEIAGIQETQYF
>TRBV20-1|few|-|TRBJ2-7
TGCAGTGCCCGATATAGCGGAACCTACGAGCAGTACTTC
CSARYSGTYEQYF
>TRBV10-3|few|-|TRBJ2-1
TGTGCCATCAGTGGCTCAGAGAGCTCCTACAATGAGCAGTTCTTC
CAISGSESSYNEQFF
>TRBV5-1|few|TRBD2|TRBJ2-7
TGCGCCAGCAGCTTGGCCCTAGCGGGAGTTAGGGCCCCCTACGAGCAGTACTTC
CASSLALAGVRAPYEQYF
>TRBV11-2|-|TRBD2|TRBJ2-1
TGTGCCAGCAGCTTAGTAGGGACTAGCGGGGCCCTATACAATGAGCAGTTCTTC
CASSLVGTSGALYNEQFF
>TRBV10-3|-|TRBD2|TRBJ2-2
TGTGCCATCAGTCTAGCGGGGGGGAACACCGGGGAGCTGTTTTTT
CAISLAGGNTGELFF
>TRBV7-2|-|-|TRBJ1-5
TGTGCCAGCAGCCTCTTATTGGGGAGCAATCAGCCCCAGCATTTT
CASSLLLGSNQPQHF
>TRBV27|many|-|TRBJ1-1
TGTGCCAGCAGTTTAAGGGAGAACACTGAAGCTTTCTTT
CASSLRENTEAFF
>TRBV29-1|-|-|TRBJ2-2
TGCAGCGTTGAATGGTTCGGGGAGCTGTTTTTT
CSVEWFGELFF
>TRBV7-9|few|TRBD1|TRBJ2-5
TGTGCCAGCAGCTTAGTCTACGACAGGGGGCGTAAGGAGACCCAGTACTTC
CASSLVYDRGRKETQYF
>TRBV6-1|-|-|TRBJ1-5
TGTGCCAGCATTGACCTCATGGGGTTTGGCAATCAGCCCCAGCATTTT
CASIDLMGFGNQPQHF
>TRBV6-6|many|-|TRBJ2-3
TGTGCCAGCAGTTGGGGGCTGGCAGATACGCAGTATTTT
CASSWGLADTQYF
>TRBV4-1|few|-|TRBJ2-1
TGCGCCAGCAGCCAACTGAGAGGGATCTACAATGAGCAGTTCTTC
CASSQLRGIYNEQFF
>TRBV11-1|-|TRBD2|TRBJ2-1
TGTGCCAGCAGCTTAGGGTTGGTAGCGGGGGTAACTCCCAAGGAGCAGTTCTTC
CASSLGLVAGVTPKEQFF
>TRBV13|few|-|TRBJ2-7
TGTGCCAGCAGCTTCCAGGGACAATCGGTCTACGAGCAGTACTTC
CASSFQGQSVYEQYF
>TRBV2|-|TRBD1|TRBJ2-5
TGTGCCAGCACCAGGAACAGGGGTTTGATAGAGACCCAGTACTTC
CASTRNRGLIETQYF
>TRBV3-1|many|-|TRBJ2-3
TGTGCCAGCAGCCAAGACAGGCAGTACACAGATACGCAGTATTTT
CASSQDRQYTDTQYF
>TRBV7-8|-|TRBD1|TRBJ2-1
TGTGCCAGCAGCTTACGGAACCGGGACAGGGGTATGGGGGAGCAGTTCTTC
CASSLRNRDRGMGEQFF
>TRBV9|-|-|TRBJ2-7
TGTGCCAGCAGTGCATCTTTGGGCGGGGAGCAGTACTTC
CASSASLGGEQYF
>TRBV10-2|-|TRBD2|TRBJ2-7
TGCGCCAGCCAGCGGGGGCGGGAATACGAGCAGTACTTC
CASQRGREYEQYF